This record concerns one T cell receptor beta chain sequence. The antigen is not known. The data originate from a study of OX40 agonist ivuxolimab in advanced cancers. Study-wide results and caveats: Partly responding patients at 0.1-3.0 mg/kg showed some of the smallest clonal expansion.

The table came from immunoSEQ multiplex PCR; TCRdb's copy has only in-frame clones and leaves some out. This sample has around 73,000 clones, with 75% to 90% found just once. V gave up 4 bases and J gave up 5 bases, with 10 bases separating them. The CDR3 runs 12 residues. Germline-derived CDR1 and CDR2 are SGHNT and YYREEE (reference sequence). This TCR derives from an adult with an advanced solid tumor such as melanoma, head and neck, liver or kidney cancer. The chain is built from TRBV5-4 and TRBJ2-7, with unresolved D. The specimen comprised CD4+ or CD8+ T cells sorted from blood, sampled in a trial of the OX40 agonist ivuxolimab. The CDR3 DNA sequence: TGTGCCAGCAGCCTATTTGCAGACGAGCAGTACTTC. It is translated as CASSLFADEQYF.